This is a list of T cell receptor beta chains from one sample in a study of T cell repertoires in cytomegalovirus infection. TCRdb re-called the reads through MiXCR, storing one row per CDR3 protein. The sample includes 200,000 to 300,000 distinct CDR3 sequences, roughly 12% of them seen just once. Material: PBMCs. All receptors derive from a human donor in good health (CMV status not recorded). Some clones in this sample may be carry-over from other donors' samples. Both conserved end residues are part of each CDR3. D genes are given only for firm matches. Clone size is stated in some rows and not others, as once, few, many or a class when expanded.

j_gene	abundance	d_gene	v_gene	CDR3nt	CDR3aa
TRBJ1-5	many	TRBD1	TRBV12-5	TGTGCTAGTGGTGGAGAGGGGGCTCAGCCCCAGCATTTT	CASGGEGAQPQHF
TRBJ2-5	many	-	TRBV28	TGTGCCAGCAGTCTCCCCTTGGAGAAAGAGACCCAGTACTTC	CASSLPLEKETQYF
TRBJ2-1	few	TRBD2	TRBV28	TGTGCCAGCAGCCTGGATGGCGGGAGCTCGTCGTTCTTC	CASSLDGGSSSFF
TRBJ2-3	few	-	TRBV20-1	TGCAGTGCTAGACTTACCATTGCAGATACGCAGTATTTT	CSARLTIADTQYF
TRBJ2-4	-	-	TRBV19	TGTGCCAGTAGTATAGTCGCAGGGGAAAACATTCAGTACTTC	CASSIVAGENIQYF
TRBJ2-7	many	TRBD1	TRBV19	TGTGCCAGTAGTATCCAGGGGACAGGGGAAAGCGAGCAGTACTTC	CASSIQGTGESEQYF
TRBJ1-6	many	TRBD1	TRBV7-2	TGTGCCAGCAGCTTAGATCCAGGGGGCTATAATTCACCCCTCCACTTT	CASSLDPGGYNSPLHF
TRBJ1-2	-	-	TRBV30	TGTGCCTGGAAGAGATCCGGGGTTCGCGGCTACACCTTC	CAWKRSGVRGYTF
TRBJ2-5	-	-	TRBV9	TGTGCCAGCAGCGTAGGGAGAGGGGCCCAGTACTTC	CASSVGRGAQYF
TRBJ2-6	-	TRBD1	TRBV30	TGTGCCTGGAGTGTAGAAGGGACAGGCCCCAACGTCCTGACTTTC	CAWSVEGTGPNVLTF
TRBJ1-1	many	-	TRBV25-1	TGTGCCAGCAGCTCAGACGGGAACACTGAAGCTTTCTTT	CASSSDGNTEAFF
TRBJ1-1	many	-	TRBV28	TGTGCCACCAGGGGCAAACCTGAAGCTTTCTTT	CATRGKPEAFF
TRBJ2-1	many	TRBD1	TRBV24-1	TGTGCCACCAGTGATGTAACCGGGACAGGGTCCCACAATGAGCAGTTCTTC	CATSDVTGTGSHNEQFF
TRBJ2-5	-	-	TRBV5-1	TGCGCCAGCAGCTCCGTGGGGGGTCCTCGAGAGACCCAGTACTTC	CASSSVGGPRETQYF
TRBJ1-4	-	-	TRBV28	TGTGCCAGCAGTTTAGGAGGGGGTGGAGAAAAACTGTTTTTT	CASSLGGGGEKLFF
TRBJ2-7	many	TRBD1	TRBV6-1	TGTGCCAGCAGTTCCGGGACAGGGTCCTACGAGCAGTACTTC	CASSSGTGSYEQYF
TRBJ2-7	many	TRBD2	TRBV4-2	TGTGCCAGCAGCCAAGATTCGGGGGGGGGGCCTTACGAGCAGTACTTC	CASSQDSGGGPYEQYF